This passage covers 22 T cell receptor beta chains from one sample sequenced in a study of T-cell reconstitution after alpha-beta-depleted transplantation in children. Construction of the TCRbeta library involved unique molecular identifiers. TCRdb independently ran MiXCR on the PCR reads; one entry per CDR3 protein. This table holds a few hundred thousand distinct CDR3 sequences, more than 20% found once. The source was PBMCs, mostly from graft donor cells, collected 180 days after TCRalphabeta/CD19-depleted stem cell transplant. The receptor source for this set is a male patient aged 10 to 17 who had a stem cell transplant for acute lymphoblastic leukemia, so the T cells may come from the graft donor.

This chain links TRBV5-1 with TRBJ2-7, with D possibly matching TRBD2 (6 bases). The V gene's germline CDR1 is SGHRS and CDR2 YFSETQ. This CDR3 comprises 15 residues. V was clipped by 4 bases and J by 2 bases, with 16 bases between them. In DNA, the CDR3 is TGCGCCAGCAGCCCTATGGGGACTGCCGCCTACGAGCAGTACTTC. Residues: CASSPMGTAAYEQYF.

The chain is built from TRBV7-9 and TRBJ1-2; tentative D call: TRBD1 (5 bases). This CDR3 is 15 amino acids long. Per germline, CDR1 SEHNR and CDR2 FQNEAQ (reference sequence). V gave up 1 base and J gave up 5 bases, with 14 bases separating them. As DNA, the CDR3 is TGTGCCAGCAGCTTAGAACCGGGACGGCTTTATGGCTACACCTTC. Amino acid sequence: CASSLEPGRLYGYTF.

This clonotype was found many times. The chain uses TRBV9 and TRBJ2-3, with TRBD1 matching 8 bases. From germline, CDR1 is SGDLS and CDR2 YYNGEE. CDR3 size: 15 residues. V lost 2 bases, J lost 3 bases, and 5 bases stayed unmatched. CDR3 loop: CASSVYRGSTDTQYF. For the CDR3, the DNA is TGTGCCAGCAGCGTTTACAGGGGGAGTACAGATACGCAGTATTTT.

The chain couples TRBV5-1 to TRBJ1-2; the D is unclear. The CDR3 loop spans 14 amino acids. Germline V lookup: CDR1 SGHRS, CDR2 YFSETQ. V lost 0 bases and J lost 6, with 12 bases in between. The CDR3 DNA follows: TGCGCCAGCAGCTTGGACGCAGATTGGGATGGCTACACCTTC. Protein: CASSLDADWDGYTF.

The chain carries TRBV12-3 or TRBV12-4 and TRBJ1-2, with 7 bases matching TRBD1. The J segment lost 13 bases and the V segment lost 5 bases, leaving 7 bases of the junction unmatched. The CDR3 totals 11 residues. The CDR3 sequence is CASSEQGLATF. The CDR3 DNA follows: TGTGCCAGCAGTGAACAGGGGCTTGCCACCTTC.

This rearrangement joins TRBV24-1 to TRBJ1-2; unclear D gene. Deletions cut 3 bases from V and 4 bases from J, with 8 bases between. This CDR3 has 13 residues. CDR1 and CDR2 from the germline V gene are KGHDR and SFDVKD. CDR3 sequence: CATSDTDFYGYTF. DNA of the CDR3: TGTGCCACCAGTGATACAGATTTCTATGGCTACACCTTC.

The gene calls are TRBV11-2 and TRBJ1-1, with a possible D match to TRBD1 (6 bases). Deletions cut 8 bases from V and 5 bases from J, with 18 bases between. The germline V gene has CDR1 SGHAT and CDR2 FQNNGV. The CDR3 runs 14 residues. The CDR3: CASGGINTGTEAFF. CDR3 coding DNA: TGTGCCAGCGGAGGAATAAACACAGGGACTGAAGCTTTCTTT. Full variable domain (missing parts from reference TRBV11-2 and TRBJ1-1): EAGVAQSPRYKIIEKRQSVAFWCNPISGHATLYWYQQILGQGPKLLIQFQNNGVVDDSQLPKDRFSAERLKGVDSTLKIQPAKLEDSAVYLCASGGINTGTEAFFGQGTRLTVV.

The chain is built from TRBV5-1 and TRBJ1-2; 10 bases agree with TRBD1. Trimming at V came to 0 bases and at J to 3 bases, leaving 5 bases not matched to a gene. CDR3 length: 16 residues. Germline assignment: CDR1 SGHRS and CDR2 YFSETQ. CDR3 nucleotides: TGCGCCAGCAGCTTGGCCGGGGGACAGGGGCACTATGGCTACACCTTC. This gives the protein CASSLAGGQGHYGYTF.

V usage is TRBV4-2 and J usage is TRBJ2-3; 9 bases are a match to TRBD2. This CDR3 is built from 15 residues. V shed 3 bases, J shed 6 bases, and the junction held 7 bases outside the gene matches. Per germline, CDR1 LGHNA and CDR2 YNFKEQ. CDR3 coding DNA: TGTGCCAGCAGCCAGGAAATAGCGGGAGCCGATACGCAGTATTTT. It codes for CASSQEIAGADTQYF.

In DNA, the CDR3 is TGCGCCAGCAGCCAAGCGGGGACCTCCTCCTACGAGCAGTACTTC. Protein: CASSQAGTSSYEQYF. The genes are TRBV4-1 and TRBJ2-7; D is possibly TRBD1 or TRBD2 (5 bases each). V was shortened by 1 base and J by 0 bases, with 10 bases between the two germline ends. This CDR3 contains 15 residues. The germline V gene has CDR1 MGHRA and CDR2 YSYEKL.

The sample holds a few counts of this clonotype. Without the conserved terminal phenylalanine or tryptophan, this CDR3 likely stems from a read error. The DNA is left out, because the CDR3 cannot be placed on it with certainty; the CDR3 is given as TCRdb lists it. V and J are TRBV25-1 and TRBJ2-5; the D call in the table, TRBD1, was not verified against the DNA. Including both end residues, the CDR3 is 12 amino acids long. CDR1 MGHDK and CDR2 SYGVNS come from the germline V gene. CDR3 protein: CASSGSGTPPRI.

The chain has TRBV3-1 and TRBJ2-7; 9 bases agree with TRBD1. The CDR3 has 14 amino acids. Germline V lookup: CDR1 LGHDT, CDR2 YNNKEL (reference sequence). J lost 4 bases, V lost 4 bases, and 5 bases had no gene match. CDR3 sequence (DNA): TGTGCCAGCAGCCCGGGACAGGGTTTGTACGAGCAGTACTTC. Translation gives CASSPGQGLYEQYF.

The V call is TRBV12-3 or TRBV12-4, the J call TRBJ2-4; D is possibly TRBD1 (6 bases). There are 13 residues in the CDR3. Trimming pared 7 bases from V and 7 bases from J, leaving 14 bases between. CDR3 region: CASNPDRGNIQYF. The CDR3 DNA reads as TGTGCCAGCAACCCGGACAGAGGGAACATTCAGTACTTC.

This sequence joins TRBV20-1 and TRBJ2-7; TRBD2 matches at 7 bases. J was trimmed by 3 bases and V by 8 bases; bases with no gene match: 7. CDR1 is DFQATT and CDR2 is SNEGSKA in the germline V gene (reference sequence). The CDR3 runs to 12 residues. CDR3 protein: CSMGGGRYEQYF. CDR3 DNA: TGCAGTATGGGGGGAGGGCGCTACGAGCAGTACTTC.

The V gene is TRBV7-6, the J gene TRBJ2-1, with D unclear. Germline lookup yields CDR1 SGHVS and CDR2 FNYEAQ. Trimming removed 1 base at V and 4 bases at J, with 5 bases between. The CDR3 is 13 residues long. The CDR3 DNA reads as TGTGCCAGCAGCTTAGATGATTACAATGAGCAGTTCTTC. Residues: CASSLDDYNEQFF.

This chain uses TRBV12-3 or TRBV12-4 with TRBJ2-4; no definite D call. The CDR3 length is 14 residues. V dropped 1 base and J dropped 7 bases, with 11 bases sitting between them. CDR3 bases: TGTGCCAGCAGTTTAGTGGGGTCCCGGAACATTCAGTACTTC. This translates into CASSLVGSRNIQYF.

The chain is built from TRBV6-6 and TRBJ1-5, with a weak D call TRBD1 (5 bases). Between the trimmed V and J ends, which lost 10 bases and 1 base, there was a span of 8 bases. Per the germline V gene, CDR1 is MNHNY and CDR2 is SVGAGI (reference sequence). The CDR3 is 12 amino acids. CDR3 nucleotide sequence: TGTGCCACGACAGTCAGCAATCAGCCCCAGCATTTT. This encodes CATTVSNQPQHF.

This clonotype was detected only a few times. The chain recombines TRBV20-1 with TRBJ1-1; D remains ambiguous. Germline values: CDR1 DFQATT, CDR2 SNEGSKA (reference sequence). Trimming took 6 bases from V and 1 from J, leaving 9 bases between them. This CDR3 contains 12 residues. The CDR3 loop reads CSATWENTEAFF. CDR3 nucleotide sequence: TGCAGTGCCACCTGGGAGAACACTGAAGCTTTCTTT.

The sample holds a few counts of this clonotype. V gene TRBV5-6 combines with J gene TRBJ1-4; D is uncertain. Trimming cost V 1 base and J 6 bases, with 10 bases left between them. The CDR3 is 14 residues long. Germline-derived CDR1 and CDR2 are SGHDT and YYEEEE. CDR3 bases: TGTGCCAGCAGCTTGCCGGGGTTGGATGAAAAACTGTTTTTT. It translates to CASSLPGLDEKLFF.

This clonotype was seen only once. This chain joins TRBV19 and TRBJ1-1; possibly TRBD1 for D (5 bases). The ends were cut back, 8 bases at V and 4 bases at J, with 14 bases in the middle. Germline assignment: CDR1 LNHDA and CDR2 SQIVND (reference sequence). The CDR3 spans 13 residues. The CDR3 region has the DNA TGTGCCAGTTGGGCAGGGAGAGGCACTGAAGCTTTCTTT. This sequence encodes CASWAGRGTEAFF. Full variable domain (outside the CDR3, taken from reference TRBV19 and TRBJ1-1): DGGITQSPKYLFRKEGQNVTLSCEQNLNHDAMYWYRQDPGQGLRLIYYSQIVNDFQKGDIAEGYSVSREKKESFPLTVTSAQKNPTAFYLCASWAGRGTEAFFGQGTRLTVV.

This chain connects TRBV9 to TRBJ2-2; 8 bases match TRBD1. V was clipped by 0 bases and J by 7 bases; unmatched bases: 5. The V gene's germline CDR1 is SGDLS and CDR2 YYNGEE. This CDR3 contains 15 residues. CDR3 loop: CASSVVQGADGELFF. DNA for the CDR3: TGTGCCAGCAGCGTAGTGCAGGGGGCGGACGGGGAGCTGTTTTTT.

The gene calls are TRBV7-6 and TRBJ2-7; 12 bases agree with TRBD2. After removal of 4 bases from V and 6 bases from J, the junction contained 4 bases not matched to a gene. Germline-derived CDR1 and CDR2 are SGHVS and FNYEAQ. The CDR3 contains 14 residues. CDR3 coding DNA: TGTGCCAGCAGCTCAAGACTAGCGGGAGTCGAGCAGTACTTC. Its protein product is CASSSRLAGVEQYF.